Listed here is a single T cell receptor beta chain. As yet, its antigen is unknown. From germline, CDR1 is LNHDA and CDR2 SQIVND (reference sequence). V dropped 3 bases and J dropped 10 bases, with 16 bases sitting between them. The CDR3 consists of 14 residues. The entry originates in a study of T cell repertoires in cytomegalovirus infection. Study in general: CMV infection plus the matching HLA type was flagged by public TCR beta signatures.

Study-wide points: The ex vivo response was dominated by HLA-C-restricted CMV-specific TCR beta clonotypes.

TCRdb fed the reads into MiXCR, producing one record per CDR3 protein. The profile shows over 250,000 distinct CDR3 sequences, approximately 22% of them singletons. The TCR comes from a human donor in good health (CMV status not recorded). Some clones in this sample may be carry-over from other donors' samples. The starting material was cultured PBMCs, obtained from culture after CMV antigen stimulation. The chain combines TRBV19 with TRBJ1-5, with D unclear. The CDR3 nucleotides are TGTGCCAGTAGTATTATATTCGTTAGTACTCCCCAGCATTTT. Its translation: CASSIIFVSTPQHF.